The 18 T cell receptor beta chains in this list originate from one sample, sequenced in a study of EBV T-cell therapy then PD-1 blockade in nasopharyngeal carcinoma. This sample's treatment: AdE1-LMPpoly-expanded autologous EBV-specific T-cell therapy followed by anti-PD-1 nivolumab. Method: immunoSEQ multiplex PCR; TCRdb's copy keeps in-frame clones and lacks some. The profile covers approximately 15,000 clones, with 84% appearing a single time and around 32% taken by the ten largest. Their recognized antigens are unknown. The sample consisted of CD8+ T cells from blood, taken around day 100 from a patient whose treatment included autologous EBV-specific T cells and nivolumab. These receptors originate from a man aged 40-49 years with nasopharyngeal carcinoma.

Written as DNA, the CDR3 is TGTGCCAGCAGTTACAATCGGGCCAATCAGCCCCAGCATTTT. Its translation is CASSYNRANQPQHF. The rearrangement joins TRBV6-2 or TRBV6-3 to TRBJ1-5; D gene uncertain. The CDR3 extends over 14 amino acids. The ends were cut back, 2 bases at V and 3 bases at J, with 8 bases in the middle. Germline CDR1 reads MNHEY; CDR2 reads SVGEGT.

This chain uses TRBV7-9 with TRBJ2-5, with D unresolved. The V gene lost 6 bases and the J gene lost 6 bases, with 8 bases spanning the gap. Germline V gene lookup returns CDR1 SEHNR and CDR2 FQNEAQ (reference sequence). This CDR3 is built from 11 residues. The CDR3 coding sequence is TGTGCCAGCAGTTTCGTCCAGACCCAGTACTTC. Amino acid sequence: CASSFVQTQYF.

V and J are TRBV28 and TRBJ1-4; 8 nucleotides line up with TRBD1. This CDR3 spans 15 amino acids. J was trimmed by 4 bases and V by 5 bases; bases with no gene match: 6. CDR1 is MDHEN and CDR2 is SYDVKM in the germline V gene. The CDR3 loop is CASSPGDRSNEKLFF. DNA of the CDR3: TGTGCCAGCAGTCCCGGGGACAGGAGTAATGAAAAACTGTTTTTT.

The V and J genes are TRBV7-8 and TRBJ2-7; maybe TRBD1 (5 bases). Germline-derived CDR1 and CDR2 are SGHVS and FQNEAQ. The CDR3 is 14 amino acids. V lost 5 bases to trimming and J lost 0 bases, with 11 bases between them. The CDR3 loop reads CASSQYRSSYEQYF. The CDR3 nucleotides read TGTGCCAGCAGCCAGTACAGGAGCTCCTACGAGCAGTACTTC.

The CDR3 DNA follows: TGCAGCGTCGATTGGGGGTACACTGAAGCTTTCTTT. Protein product: CSVDWGYTEAFF. The chain couples TRBV29-1 to TRBJ1-1, with D perhaps TRBD1 (5 bases). The V gene lost 6 bases and the J gene lost 3 bases, with 11 bases spanning the gap. This CDR3 spans 12 amino acids. Germline CDR1 reads SQVTM; CDR2 reads ANQGSEA.

This sequence joins TRBV9 and TRBJ2-7; TRBD1 matches at 10 bases. The CDR3 covers 15 residues. The J segment lost 5 bases and the V segment lost 2 bases, leaving 7 bases of the junction unmatched. Germline CDR1 reads SGDLS; CDR2 reads YYNGEE. CDR3 loop: CASSVRFGTGDEQYF. In DNA, the CDR3 is TGTGCCAGCAGCGTCCGATTTGGGACAGGGGACGAGCAGTACTTC.

This chain links TRBV27 with TRBJ2-7, with D possibly TRBD1 on 5 matching bases. The CDR3 covers 13 residues. Germline loops: CDR1 MNHEY, CDR2 SMNVEV (reference sequence). The V end was cut by 3 bases, the J end by 0 bases, with 6 bases between. The CDR3 DNA sequence: TGTGCCAGCAGTTTCAGGGACTCCTACGAGCAGTACTTC. This encodes CASSFRDSYEQYF.

The rearrangement uses TRBV12-3 or TRBV12-4 and TRBJ2-5; no clear D gene. The CDR3 has 11 residues. V dropped 3 bases and J dropped 4 bases, with 3 bases sitting between them. CDR3: CASSFGETQYF. The CDR3 DNA reads TGTGCCAGCAGTTTTGGAGAGACCCAGTACTTC.

The chain carries TRBV7-9 and TRBJ2-3, with D perhaps assigned TRBD1 or TRBD2 (5 bases each). The CDR3 runs to 13 residues. CDR1 is SEHNR, CDR2 FQNEAQ, per germline (reference sequence). V dropped 10 bases and J dropped 4 bases, with 15 bases sitting between them. The CDR3: CATHGAGADTQYF. Written as DNA, the CDR3 is TGTGCCACCCACGGGGCTGGGGCAGATACGCAGTATTTT.

This rearrangement joins TRBV10-3 to TRBJ1-1; D gene unclear. Trimming left V 4 bases short and J 0 bases short, with 9 bases between. Germline assignment: CDR1 ENHRY and CDR2 SYGVKD. CDR3 size: 14 residues. Here the CDR3 reads CAISVQPMNTEAFF. The CDR3, as DNA: TGTGCCATCAGTGTGCAGCCGATGAACACTGAAGCTTTCTTT.

This chain joins TRBV7-8 and TRBJ2-3; D perhaps matches TRBD2 (6 bases). The CDR3 runs to 14 residues. Trimming shortened V by 7 bases and J by 1 base, and 12 bases separated the two germline ends. CDR1 is SGHVS and CDR2 is FQNEAQ in the germline V gene. The CDR3 DNA sequence: TGTGCCAGCACCCTTAGCGGAGGCACAGATACGCAGTATTTT. Translated, it gives CASTLSGGTDTQYF. Full variable domain (outside the CDR3, taken from reference TRBV7-8 and TRBJ2-3): GAGVSQSPRYKVAKRGQDVALRCDPISGHVSLFWYQQALGQGPEFLTYFQNEAQLDKSGLPSDRFFAERPEGSVSTLKIQRTQQEDSAVYLCASTLSGGTDTQYFGPGTRLTVL.

The chain joins TRBV6-5 to TRBJ1-3; possibly TRBD1 for D (5 bases). The CDR3 totals 14 residues. CDR1 is MNHEY and CDR2 is SVGAGI in the germline V gene. V lost 2 bases to trimming and J lost 3 bases, with 8 bases between them. In nucleotides, the CDR3 is TGTGCCAGCAGTTACGGGGCAGGTGGAAACACCATATATTTT. It is translated as CASSYGAGGNTIYF.

The V and J genes are TRBV3-1 (or the pseudogene TRBV3-2) and TRBJ2-3, with 16 nucleotides matching TRBD2. The CDR3 contains 18 residues. V trimming: 3 bases; J trimming: 2 bases; junction bases outside the gene matches: 5. CDR1 is LGHDT, CDR2 YNNKEL, per germline (reference sequence). Written as DNA, the CDR3 is TGTGCCAGCAGCCAGTCCGGGACTAGCGGGGGGGCCACAGATACGCAGTATTTT. It is translated as CASSQSGTSGGATDTQYF.

This clone came up once. The J gene is TRBJ1-5, the V gene TRBV11-1; no clear D gene. The germline CDR1 and CDR2 sequences are SGHAT and FQDESV (reference sequence). The CDR3 contains 14 residues. V lost 5 bases to trimming and J lost 3 bases, with 11 bases between them. CDR3 loop: CASSPNGDNQPQHF. CDR3 in DNA: TGTGCCAGCAGCCCGAACGGGGACAATCAGCCCCAGCATTTT.

The V and J genes are TRBV9 and TRBJ1-5, with 7 positions matching TRBD1. Germline CDR1 and CDR2: SGDLS and YYNGEE. This CDR3 is built from 15 residues. With V trimmed by 0 bases and J by 8 bases, 8 bases remained unmatched. The CDR3 sequence is CASSVEGRTGEPQHF. The CDR3 bases are TGTGCCAGCAGCGTAGAGGGGCGTACAGGGGAGCCCCAGCATTTT.

The genes are TRBV2 and TRBJ2-3; a weak D match, TRBD1 (5 bases). The V end was cut by 9 bases, the J end by 0 bases, with 16 bases between. The germline V gene has CDR1 SNHLY and CDR2 FYNNEI. There are 15 residues in the CDR3. The CDR3 coding sequence is TGTGCCAGACTGGACCTAGGGGAAAGCACAGATACGCAGTATTTT. Amino acid sequence: CARLDLGESTDTQYF.

This clone was seen once. The chain uses TRBV6-2 or TRBV6-3 and TRBJ2-7, with unresolved D. The ends were cut back, 4 bases at V and 3 bases at J, with 4 bases in the middle. CDR1 and CDR2 (germline): MNHEY, SVGEGT. CDR3 length: 11 amino acids. The CDR3 reads CASSFNYEQYF. CDR3 nucleotide sequence: TGTGCCAGCAGTTTTAACTACGAGCAGTACTTC.

The chain links TRBV7-6 to TRBJ2-7, with TRBD1 identical over 10 bases. This CDR3 has 16 amino acids. V was pared by 2 bases and J by 6 bases, with 10 bases of the junction left unmatched. Germline V CDR1 and CDR2: SGHVS, FNYEAQ. CDR3 in DNA: TGTGCCAGCAGCTTATCTCCCGGGACAGGGGCGACCGAGCAGTACTTC. Its translation is CASSLSPGTGATEQYF. The variable domain in full, with the rest retrieved from reference TRBV7-6 and TRBJ2-7, is GAGVSQSPRYKVTKRGQDVALRCDPISGHVSLYWYRQALGQGPEFLTYFNYEAQQDKSGLPNDRFSAERPEGSISTLTIQRTEQRDSAMYRCASSLSPGTGATEQYFGPGTRLTVT.